A selection of T cell receptor beta chains follows, all from one sample in a study of blood T cell repertoires in COVID-19. Here immunoSEQ multiplex PCR was the method, and the copy in TCRdb shows in-frame clones only, minus some. The sample shows around 100,000 clones, over 75% of them seen only once. Sequences were obtained from peripheral blood. Source of these receptors: a woman in her 70s who had recovered from COVID-19. Both conserved end residues are part of each CDR3. The D gene is left open where the match is weak. Clone size is shown for a subset of rows, as once, few, many or a class of expanded clone.

CDR3 protein	CDR3 DNA	V gene	J gene	clone size	D gene	CDR3 length
CASSPFLGLSIYEQYF	TGTGCCAGTAGTCCTTTCCTTGGACTATCGATCTACGAGCAGTACTTC	TRBV19	TRBJ2-7	NA	NA	16
CASSDWGGLGVRLGKETQYF	TGTGCCAGCAGTGACTGGGGGGGACTAGGGGTTCGTCTTGGGAAAGAGACCCAGTACTTC	TRBV6-4	TRBJ2-5	NA	TRBD2	20
CASSIWRGTAYEEETQYF	TGTGCCAGTAGTATATGGAGGGGGACAGCTTATGAAGAAGAGACCCAGTACTTC	TRBV19	TRBJ2-5	NA	NA	18
CASSLGQGGTEAFF	TGCGCCAGCAGCCTCGGACAGGGAGGGACTGAAGCTTTCTTT	TRBV5-1	TRBJ1-1	NA	TRBD1	14
CASSPKSGYTGELFF	TGTGCCAGCAGTCCTAAAAGCGGATACACCGGGGAGCTGTTTTTT	TRBV27	TRBJ2-2	NA	NA	15
CASSPTTDRGEAFF	TGTGCCAGCAGCCCTACGACTGACAGGGGTGAAGCTTTCTTT	TRBV7-9	TRBJ1-1	NA	TRBD1	14
CASSGSGGNTGELFF	TGTGCCAGCAGCGGGAGCGGGGGGAACACCGGGGAGCTGTTTTTT	TRBV5-4	TRBJ2-2	NA	TRBD2	15
CASSQDVTQGANYGYTF	TGTGCCAGCAGCCAAGATGTGACACAGGGGGCTAACTATGGCTACACCTTC	TRBV4-2	TRBJ1-2	NA	TRBD1	17
CASSTRGDPRRRTGELFF	TGTGCCAGCAGTACACGGGGAGATCCTAGAAGGAGGACCGGGGAGCTGTTTTTT	TRBV6-2/TRBV6-3	TRBJ2-2	few	NA	18
CATSDSVTGGAWGNEQFF	TGTGCCACCAGTGATTCGGTTACAGGGGGCGCATGGGGCAATGAGCAGTTCTTC	TRBV24-1	TRBJ2-1	once	TRBD1	18
CASSYGQGVTGELFF	TGTGCCAGCAGTTACGGCCAGGGGGTCACCGGGGAGCTGTTTTTT	TRBV6-2/TRBV6-3	TRBJ2-2	NA	TRBD1	15
CASSQESVAGGPYEQYF	TGCGCCAGCAGCCAAGAGTCCGTAGCGGGGGGTCCCTACGAGCAGTACTTC	TRBV4-3	TRBJ2-7	once	TRBD2	17
CASSPRRILDTQYF	TGTGCCAGCAGCCCCAGGAGGATCTTAGATACGCAGTATTTT	TRBV7-6	TRBJ2-3	NA	NA	14
CASSSRVSGGPDTQYF	TGCGCCAGCAGCTCAAGGGTAAGCGGGGGGCCAGATACGCAGTATTTT	TRBV5-1	TRBJ2-3	NA	TRBD2	16
CASSFTGRTNEKLFF	TGTGCCAGCAGTTTCACAGGGAGAACTAATGAAAAACTGTTTTTT	TRBV6-2/TRBV6-3	TRBJ1-4	NA	NA	15
CASLNSNQPQHF	TGTGCCAGCCTTAATAGCAATCAGCCCCAGCATTTT	TRBV28	TRBJ1-5	NA	NA	12
CASSPGQGAAQPQHF	TGTGCCAGCAGCCCCGGACAGGGGGCGGCTCAGCCCCAGCATTTT	TRBV7-9	TRBJ1-5	once	TRBD1	15
CASSLAVAGLDTQYF	TGTGCCAGCAGCTTAGCGGTCGCAGGGTTGGATACGCAGTATTTT	TRBV7-2	TRBJ2-3	NA	NA	15
CASSLLSGRAGYEQYF	TGTGCCAGCAGCTTACTTAGCGGGAGGGCCGGGTACGAGCAGTACTTC	TRBV11-2	TRBJ2-7	NA	TRBD2	16
CASSPGTGELYEQYF	TGTGCCAGCTCACCAGGGACAGGGGAATTGTACGAGCAGTACTTC	TRBV18	TRBJ2-7	NA	TRBD1	15
CASGRQGAFSPLHF	TGTGCCAGCGGCCGACAGGGGGCTTTTTCACCCCTCCACTTT	TRBV2	TRBJ1-6	NA	TRBD1	14
CASSVTGTDYGYTF	TGCGCCAGCAGCGTAACCGGGACAGACTATGGCTACACCTTC	TRBV5-1	TRBJ1-2	NA	TRBD1	14
CASSRTDRAGNTIYF	TGTGCCAGCAGCCGGACGGACAGGGCTGGAAACACCATATATTTT	TRBV7-2	TRBJ1-3	once	TRBD1	15
CASSLASGGNQPQHF	TGTGCCAGCAGCTTAGCGTCAGGGGGCAATCAGCCCCAGCATTTT	TRBV7-9	TRBJ1-5	NA	NA	15
CASSRRLAGTGELFF	TGTGCCAGCAGTAGAAGACTAGCTGGTACCGGGGAGCTGTTTTTT	TRBV28	TRBJ2-2	NA	TRBD2	15
CASSLQSTGANTEAFF	TGTGCCAGCAGTCTCCAGTCGACAGGTGCTAACACTGAAGCTTTCTTT	TRBV27	TRBJ1-1	NA	NA	16
CASSHPTGPNEQFF	TGTGCCAGCAGTCATCCCACAGGGCCCAATGAGCAGTTCTTC	TRBV28	TRBJ2-1	NA	NA	14
CASSRGLAGPEKLFF	TGTGCCAGCAGCCGGGGGTTGGCAGGACCCGAAAAACTGTTTTTT	TRBV5-8	TRBJ1-4	NA	NA	15
CASSLSGGADTQYF	TGTGCCAGCAGCCTTAGCGGGGGGGCGGATACGCAGTATTTT	TRBV7-3	TRBJ2-3	NA	TRBD2	14
CASSHSLGGGIYEQYF	TGTGCCAGCAGTCACTCCCTAGGGGGGGGCATTTACGAGCAGTACTTC	TRBV27	TRBJ2-7	NA	NA	16
CAIRGTSTYEQYF	TGTGCCATCAGAGGGACATCTACCTACGAGCAGTACTTC	TRBV10-3	TRBJ2-7	NA	NA	13
CASDDRGRKYEQYF	TGTGCCAGCGACGACAGGGGGCGAAAATACGAGCAGTACTTC	TRBV28	TRBJ2-7	NA	TRBD1	14
CASSRSGWDEKLFF	TGCGCCAGCAGCCGGTCCGGGTGGGATGAAAAACTGTTTTTT	TRBV4-3	TRBJ1-4	NA	NA	14
CAVGQGGHTEAFF	TGTGCCGTTGGACAGGGGGGGCACACTGAAGCTTTCTTT	TRBV10-3	TRBJ1-1	NA	TRBD1	13
CASRPLAEWNQPQHF	TGTGCCAGTAGGCCTCTAGCGGAATGGAATCAGCCCCAGCATTTT	TRBV19	TRBJ1-5	NA	NA	15
CASSSTGVGGTYNEQFF	TGTGCCAGCAGCTCCACCGGTGTGGGGGGGACCTACAATGAGCAGTTCTTC	TRBV7-9	TRBJ2-1	once	TRBD2	17
CATSSRSQETQYF	TGTGCCACCAGCAGTAGGAGCCAAGAGACCCAGTACTTC	TRBV15	TRBJ2-5	NA	NA	13
CASSQGLAGTGELFF	TGCGCCAGCAGCCAAGGACTAGCGGGCACCGGGGAGCTGTTTTTT	TRBV4-3	TRBJ2-2	once	TRBD2	15
CASSLYDRSYGYTF	TGTGCCAGCAGCTTATATGACAGATCTTATGGCTACACCTTC	TRBV7-8	TRBJ1-2	NA	NA	14
CASSPSLETQYF	TGTGCCAGCTCACCTAGCTTGGAGACCCAGTACTTC	TRBV18	TRBJ2-5	NA	NA	12
CASRFDSLAGRLAGELFF	TGTGCAAGTCGCTTCGATTCCCTAGCGGGAAGACTGGCCGGGGAGCTGTTTTTT	TRBV12-2	TRBJ2-2	NA	NA	18
CAWRAQISYNSPLHF	TGTGCCTGGAGGGCCCAAATCTCCTATAATTCACCCCTCCACTTT	TRBV30	TRBJ1-6	NA	NA	15